The 5 T cell receptor beta chains reported below all come from one sample, sequenced in a study of low-dose radiotherapy and immunotherapy resistance in tumors. Alpha and beta chains were covered, as first-strand cDNA relied on TRAV- and TRBV-specific primers. TCR amplification ran 15 to 25 PCR cycles using constant-region and V-primer adapter primers. A single record per CDR3 protein comes from TCRdb applying MiXCR to the reads. The sample consists of tens of thousands of distinct CDR3 sequences, over 15% of them appearing once. Time point in this sample: before trial treatment. Sequenced here: PBMCs, sampled before treatment. The receptors originated from a male donor with prostate cancer.

The sample holds a few counts of this clonotype. This chain uses TRBV5-1 with TRBJ2-3, with 7 nucleotides matching TRBD1. Germline V CDR1 and CDR2: SGHRS, YFSETQ. There are 15 residues in the CDR3. The ends lost 0 bases at V and 0 bases at J; junction bases unmatched: 1. The CDR3 region has the DNA TGCGCCAGCAGCTTGGACAGGGGAAGCACAGATACGCAGTATTTT. It translates to CASSLDRGSTDTQYF.

The table lists this clonotype with many counts. J is TRBJ1-2 and V is TRBV5-1, with unresolved D. The CDR3 spans 13 residues. With 0 bases removed from V and 2 bases from J, the gap between germline ends came to 5 bases. Germline V CDR1 and CDR2: SGHRS, YFSETQ. CDR3 in DNA: TGCGCCAGCAGCTTGGACCAAAACTATGGCTACACCTTC. It is translated as CASSLDQNYGYTF.

This clonotype was seen many times. The chain couples TRBV20-1 to TRBJ1-4; D may be TRBD1 (6 bases). Trimming left V 6 bases short and J 5 bases short, with 13 bases between. There are 13 residues in the CDR3. The V gene's germline CDR1 is DFQATT and CDR2 SNEGSKA (reference sequence). CDR3 coding DNA: TGCAGTGCGGATCAGGGGTCGAATGAAAAACTGTTTTTT. Its protein is CSADQGSNEKLFF.

Ten or more counts support this clonotype. The V and J genes are TRBV30 and TRBJ1-2; tentatively, D is TRBD1 (6 bases). V was trimmed by 0 bases and J by 11 bases, leaving 25 bases between them. Germline CDR1 reads GTSNPN; CDR2 reads SVGIG (reference sequence). This CDR3 is 16 amino acids long. CDR3 sequence reads: CAWSVRQGITGLAYTF. The CDR3 nucleotides are TGTGCCTGGAGTGTTCGGCAGGGGATTACCGGACTGGCTTACACCTTC.

This clonotype was observed at least ten times. The chain links TRBV5-1 to TRBJ1-6; D not certain. CDR1 and CDR2 (germline): SGHRS, YFSETQ. V lost 2 bases and J lost 9, with 12 bases in between. CDR3 length equals 14 residues. The CDR3 sequence: CASSLEGATSPLHF. The CDR3 coding sequence is TGCGCCAGCAGCTTAGAGGGAGCGACTTCACCCCTCCACTTT.